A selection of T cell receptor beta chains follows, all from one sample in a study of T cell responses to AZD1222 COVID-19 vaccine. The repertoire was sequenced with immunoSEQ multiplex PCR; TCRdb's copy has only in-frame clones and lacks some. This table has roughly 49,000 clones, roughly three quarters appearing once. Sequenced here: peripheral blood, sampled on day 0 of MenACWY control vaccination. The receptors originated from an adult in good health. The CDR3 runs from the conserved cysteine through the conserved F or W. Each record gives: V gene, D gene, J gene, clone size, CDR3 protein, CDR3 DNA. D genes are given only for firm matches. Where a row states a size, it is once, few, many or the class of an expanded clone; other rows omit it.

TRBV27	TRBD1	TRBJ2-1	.	CASSLETGAQNEQFF	TGTGCCAGCAGTTTAGAAACAGGGGCTCAAAATGAGCAGTTCTTC
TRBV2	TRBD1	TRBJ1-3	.	CASKPGQGVFNGNTIYF	TGTGCCAGCAAACCGGGACAGGGGGTATTTAATGGAAACACCATATATTTT
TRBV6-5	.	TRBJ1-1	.	CASSYSILLGNTEAFF	TGTGCCAGCAGTTACTCGATATTATTGGGGAACACTGAAGCTTTCTTT
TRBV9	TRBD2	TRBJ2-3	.	CASSPGVAGGLGTQYF	TGTGCCAGCAGCCCAGGAGTAGCGGGGGGGCTTGGTACGCAGTATTTT
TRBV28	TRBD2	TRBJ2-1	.	CASSFGGGGRSSYNEQFF	TGTGCCAGCAGTTTTGGCGGAGGCGGGAGGAGCTCCTACAATGAGCAGTTCTTC
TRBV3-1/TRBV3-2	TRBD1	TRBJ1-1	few	CASSQLGGQGNKGTEAFF	TGTGCCAGCAGCCAACTCGGGGGACAGGGGAATAAGGGCACTGAAGCTTTCTTT
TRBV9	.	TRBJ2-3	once	CASNERGGIRTDTQYF	TGTGCCAGCAACGAACGGGGCGGAATACGCACAGATACGCAGTATTTT
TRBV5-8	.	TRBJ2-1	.	CASSFHGEFF	TGTGCCAGCAGCTTTCACGGCGAGTTCTTC
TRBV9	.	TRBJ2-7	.	CASSPGTHRGYEQYF	TGTGCCAGCAGCCCCGGGACCCATAGAGGCTACGAGCAGTACTTC
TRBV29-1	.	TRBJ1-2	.	CSVETGQTNYGYTF	TGCAGCGTTGAAACAGGGCAGACAAACTATGGCTACACCTTC
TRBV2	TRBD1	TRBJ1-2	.	CASTPGQGFYGYTF	TGTGCCAGCACTCCGGGACAGGGCTTCTATGGCTACACCTTC
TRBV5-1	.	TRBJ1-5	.	CASSLGSQNQPQHF	TGCGCCAGCAGCTTGGGTAGTCAAAATCAGCCCCAGCATTTT
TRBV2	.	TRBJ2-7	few	CASSGGYNSYEQYF	TGTGCCAGCAGCGGCGGGTACAACTCCTACGAGCAGTACTTC
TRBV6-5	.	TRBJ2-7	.	CASSPGAFSSYEQYF	TGTGCCAGCAGTCCAGGAGCCTTCAGTTCCTACGAGCAGTACTTC
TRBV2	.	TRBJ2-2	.	CASEWTVNTGELFF	TGTGCCAGCGAATGGACAGTGAACACCGGGGAGCTGTTTTTT